Below, 6 T cell receptor beta chains from the same sample are listed, as sequenced in a study of T cells expressing NK-cell markers (dated by TCRdb to the early 2020s). The library was prepared using 5' RACE. TCRdb lists the instrument as Illumina HiSeq 2000. Once TCRdb had reprocessed the reads, it stored one entry per CDR3 protein sequence and supplied no DNA. The sample's own table lists 550,000 or so distinct CDR3 sequences. The ten largest clones add up to less than 4.5% of the sample. The specimen sequenced was blood T cells: a sorted CD56 or NKG2C T cell subset, CD4+ or CD8+ T cells, or bulk PBMC T cells (not recorded which). The receptors were gathered from a man between 18 and 35 years old in good health. Donor details come from another sample of the same person, matched by shared clones.

The gene calls are TRBV5-1 and TRBJ2-1; there is no DNA to check the TCRdb D call of TRBD1. In germline, CDR1 is SGHRS, CDR2 YFSETQ. CDR3 length equals 16 residues. The CDR3 region is CASSLDRQGAYNEQFF.

The chain has TRBV27 and TRBJ2-2; absent DNA, TCRdb's TRBD2 call cannot be checked. CDR3 size: 19 residues. CDR1 is MNHEY, CDR2 SMNVEV, per germline (reference sequence). CDR3 sequence: CASSAYGTSGRGNTGELFF.

The rearrangement links TRBV5-1 to TRBJ2-5; TCRdb returns TRBD1, unconfirmable since there is no DNA. The CDR3 is 13 amino acids. Germline CDR1 is SGHRS and CDR2 is YFSETQ. Here the CDR3 reads CASSLAGTPAEYF.

The chain uses TRBV12-3 or TRBV12-4 and TRBJ2-2; there is no DNA to check the TCRdb D call of TRBD1. This CDR3 has 18 residues. CDR3 amino acids: CASTPLRGPTINAGELFF.

The genes are TRBV7-2 and TRBJ2-5; TCRdb's D call of TRBD1 is untestable without DNA. CDR1 is SGHTA and CDR2 is FQGNSA in the germline V gene. The CDR3 sequence is 16 residues long. The CDR3 is CASRGGRDRGKETQYF.

This chain uses TRBV12-3 or TRBV12-4 with TRBJ1-2; lacking DNA, the TRBD1 call made by TCRdb goes unchecked. There are 13 residues in the CDR3. CDR3 region: CASSSTGFIGYTF.